This TCR beta chain was retrieved from a study of T cells in Graves' hyperthyroidism and ophthalmopathy. The germline V gene has CDR1 MDHEN and CDR2 SYDVKM. J was trimmed by 2 bases and V by 4 bases; bases with no gene match: 9. CDR3 size: 16 residues. RNA transcripts were the template for amplifying TCR beta CDR3 regions. When the TCR CDR3 underwent first-round RT-PCR, the HTBI primer set was used. TCRdb re-called the multiplex PCR reads with MiXCR, one entry per CDR3 protein. The sample has about 400,000 distinct CDR3 sequences, roughly 14% seen once. Study results and limitations: From stable hyperthyroidism, ophthalmopathy was separated by a 13 V-J model. Among thyroid clonotypes expanded above 0.001, most also appeared in blood.

Diagnoses used clinical symptoms, serum thyroxine and TRAb, thyroid ultrasound and orbital computed tomography. This clonotype has ten or more counts. The antigen is undetermined. The sequencing input was blood. The chain couples TRBV28 to TRBJ2-7, with 9 bases matching TRBD2. This sequence originates from a woman in her late teens or twenties with Graves' hyperthyroidism that later progressed to Graves' ophthalmopathy. CDR3 loop: CASSSWAGGATYEQYF. CDR3 DNA: TGTGCCAGCAGTTCATGGGCGGGGGGGGCGACCTACGAGCAGTACTTC.